The sequence of this T cell receptor (beta chain) was determined in a study of blood T cell repertoires in COVID-19. The wider study: Samples of COVID-19 (acute and convalescent) were obtained from the United States, Italy and Spain. Nucleic acid was either cDNA or gDNA, and it came from T cells, B-cell-depleted T cells, or PBMCs.

Germline assignment: CDR1 SGHAT and CDR2 FQNNGV. Trimming at V came to 0 bases and at J to 0 bases, leaving 3 bases not matched to a gene. This CDR3 comprises 17 residues. Only in-frame clones appear in the TCRdb table, and some are missing; sequencing was by immunoSEQ multiplex PCR. The sample contains about 210,000 clones, approximately 82% of which appear only once. Input material: peripheral blood. J is TRBJ2-3 and V is TRBV11-2, with TRBD2 identical over 10 bases. The sequence derives from a man in his fifties with active or convalescent COVID-19. CDR3: CASSLEGLAVSTDTQYF. The CDR3, as DNA: TGTGCCAGCAGCTTAGAAGGACTAGCGGTGAGCACAGATACGCAGTATTTT.